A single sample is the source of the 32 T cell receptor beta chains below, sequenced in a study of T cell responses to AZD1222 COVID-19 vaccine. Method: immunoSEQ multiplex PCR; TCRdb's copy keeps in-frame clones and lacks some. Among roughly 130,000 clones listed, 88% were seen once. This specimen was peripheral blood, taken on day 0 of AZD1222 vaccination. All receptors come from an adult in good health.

CDR3 amino acids: CASIPQGPAGANVLTF. DNA for the CDR3: TGTGCCAGCATCCCACAGGGTCCCGCTGGGGCCAACGTCCTGACTTTC. This sequence joins TRBV7-8 and TRBJ2-6; tentative D call: TRBD1 (6 bases). The V and J ends lost 7 bases and 2 bases respectively, with 15 bases between them. There are 16 residues in the CDR3. The germline V gene encodes CDR1 SGHVS and CDR2 FQNEAQ.

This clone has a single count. This chain's CDR3 is CASSVEGGEAFF. The CDR3 nucleotides read TGTGCCAGCAGCGTAGAGGGGGGTGAAGCTTTCTTT. The V gene is TRBV9, the J gene TRBJ1-1; perhaps TRBD1 as D (6 bases). The CDR3 runs 12 residues. Germline V lookup: CDR1 SGDLS, CDR2 YYNGEE. Trimming cost V 0 bases and J 7 bases, with 7 bases left between them.

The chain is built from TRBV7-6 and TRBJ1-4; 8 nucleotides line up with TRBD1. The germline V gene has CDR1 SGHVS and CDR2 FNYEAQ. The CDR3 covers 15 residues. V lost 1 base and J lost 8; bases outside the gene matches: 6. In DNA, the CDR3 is TGTGCCAGCAGCTTAGACGACAGGGGCTCGGAAAAACTGTTTTTT. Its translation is CASSLDDRGSEKLFF.

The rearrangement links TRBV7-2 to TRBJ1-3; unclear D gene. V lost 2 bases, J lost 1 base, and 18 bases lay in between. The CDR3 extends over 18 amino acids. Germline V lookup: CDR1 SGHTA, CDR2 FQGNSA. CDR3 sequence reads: CASSLSSGRSLSGNTIYF. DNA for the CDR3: TGTGCCAGCAGCTTAAGCTCGGGCAGGAGCTTATCTGGAAACACCATATATTTT.

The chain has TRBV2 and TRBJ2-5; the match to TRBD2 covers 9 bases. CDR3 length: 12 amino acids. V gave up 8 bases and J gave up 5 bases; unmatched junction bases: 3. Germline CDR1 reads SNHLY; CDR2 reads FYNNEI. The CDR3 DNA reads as TGTGCCAGCCGGGCGGGAGGGGAGACCCAGTACTTC. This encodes CASRAGGETQYF.

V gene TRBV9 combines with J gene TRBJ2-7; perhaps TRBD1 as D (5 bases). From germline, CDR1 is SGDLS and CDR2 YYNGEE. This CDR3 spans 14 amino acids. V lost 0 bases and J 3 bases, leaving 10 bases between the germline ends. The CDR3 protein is CASSVGTGFYEQYF. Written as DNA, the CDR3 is TGTGCCAGCAGCGTAGGTACAGGATTCTACGAGCAGTACTTC.

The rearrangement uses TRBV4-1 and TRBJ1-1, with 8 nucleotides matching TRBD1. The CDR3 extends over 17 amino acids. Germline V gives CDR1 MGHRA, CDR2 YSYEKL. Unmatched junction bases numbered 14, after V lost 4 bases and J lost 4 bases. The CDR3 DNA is TGCGCCAGCAGCCCAAAGGAGGCAGGGGGCTTCGGCACTGAAGCTTTCTTT. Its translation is CASSPKEAGGFGTEAFF.

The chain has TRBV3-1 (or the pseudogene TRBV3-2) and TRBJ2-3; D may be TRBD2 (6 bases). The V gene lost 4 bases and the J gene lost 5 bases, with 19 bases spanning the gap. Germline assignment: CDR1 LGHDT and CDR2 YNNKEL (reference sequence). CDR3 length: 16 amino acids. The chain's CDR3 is CASSPSGGVLIDTQYF. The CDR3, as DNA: TGTGCCAGCAGCCCCTCCGGGGGAGTTTTAATAGATACGCAGTATTTT.

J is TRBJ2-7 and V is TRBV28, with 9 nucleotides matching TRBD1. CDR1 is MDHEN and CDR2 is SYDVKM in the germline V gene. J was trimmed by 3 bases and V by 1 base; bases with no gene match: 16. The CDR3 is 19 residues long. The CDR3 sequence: CASSLFGYAGQGNNYEQYF. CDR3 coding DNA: TGTGCCAGCAGTTTATTCGGATACGCGGGACAGGGTAACAACTACGAGCAGTACTTC.

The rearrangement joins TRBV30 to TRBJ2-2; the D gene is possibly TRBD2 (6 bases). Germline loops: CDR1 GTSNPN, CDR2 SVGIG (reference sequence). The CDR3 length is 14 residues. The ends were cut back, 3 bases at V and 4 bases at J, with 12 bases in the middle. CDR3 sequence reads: CAWRGQGGTGELFF. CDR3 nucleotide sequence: TGTGCCTGGAGGGGGCAGGGAGGCACCGGGGAGCTGTTTTTT.

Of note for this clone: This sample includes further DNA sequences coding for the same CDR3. The CDR3 is CASSQDWRGSNTEAFF. Written as DNA, the CDR3 is TGTGCCAGCAGCCAAGATTGGAGGGGTTCGAACACTGAAGCTTTCTTT. This sequence joins TRBV3-1 (or the pseudogene TRBV3-2) and TRBJ1-1; maybe TRBD1 (5 bases). Germline V lookup: CDR1 LGHDT, CDR2 YNNKEL (reference sequence). V was cut by 0 bases and J by 1 base, with 12 bases left in between. This CDR3 is 16 amino acids long.

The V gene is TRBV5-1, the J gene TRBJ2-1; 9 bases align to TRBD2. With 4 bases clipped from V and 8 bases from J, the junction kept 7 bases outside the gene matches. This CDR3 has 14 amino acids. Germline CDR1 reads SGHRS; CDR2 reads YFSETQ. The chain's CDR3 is CASSVRGGRDEQFF. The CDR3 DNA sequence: TGCGCCAGCAGCGTACGGGGCGGGAGGGATGAGCAGTTCTTC.

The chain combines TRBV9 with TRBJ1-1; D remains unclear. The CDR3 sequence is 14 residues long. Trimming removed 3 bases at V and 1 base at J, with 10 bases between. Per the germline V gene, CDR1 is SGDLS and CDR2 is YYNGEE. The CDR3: CASSGENRNTEAFF. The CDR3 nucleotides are TGTGCCAGCAGCGGAGAAAATCGGAACACTGAAGCTTTCTTT.

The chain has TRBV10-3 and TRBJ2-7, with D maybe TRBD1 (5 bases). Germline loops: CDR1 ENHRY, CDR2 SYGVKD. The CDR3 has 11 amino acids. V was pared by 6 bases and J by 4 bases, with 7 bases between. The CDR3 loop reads CAISPGYEQYF. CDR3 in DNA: TGTGCCATCAGCCCAGGGTACGAGCAGTACTTC.

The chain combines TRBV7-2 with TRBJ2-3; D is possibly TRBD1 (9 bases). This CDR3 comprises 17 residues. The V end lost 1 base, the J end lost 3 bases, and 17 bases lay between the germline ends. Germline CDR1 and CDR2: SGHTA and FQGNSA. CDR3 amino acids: CASSLVIAGQGTDTQYF. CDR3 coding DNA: TGTGCCAGCAGCTTAGTAATAGCGGGACAGGGAACAGATACGCAGTATTTT.

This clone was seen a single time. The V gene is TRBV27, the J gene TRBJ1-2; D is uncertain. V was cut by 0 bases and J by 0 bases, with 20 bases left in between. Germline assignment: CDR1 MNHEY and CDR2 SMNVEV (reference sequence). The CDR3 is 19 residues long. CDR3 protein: CASSLSLTLPSRANYGYTF. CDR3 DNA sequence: TGTGCCAGCAGTTTATCGTTGACACTCCCCAGTAGGGCTAACTATGGCTACACCTTC.

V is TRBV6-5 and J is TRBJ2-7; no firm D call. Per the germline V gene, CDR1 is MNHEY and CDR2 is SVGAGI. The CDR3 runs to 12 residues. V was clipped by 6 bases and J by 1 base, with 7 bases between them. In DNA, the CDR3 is TGTGCCAGCAGGGTAGGATCCTACGAGCAGTACTTC. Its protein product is CASRVGSYEQYF.

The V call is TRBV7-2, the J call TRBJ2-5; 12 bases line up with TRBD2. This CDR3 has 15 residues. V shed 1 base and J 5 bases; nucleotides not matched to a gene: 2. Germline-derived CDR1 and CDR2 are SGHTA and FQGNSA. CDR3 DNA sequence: TGTGCCAGCAGCTTAGGACTAGCGGGGGTCGAGACCCAGTACTTC. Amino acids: CASSLGLAGVETQYF.

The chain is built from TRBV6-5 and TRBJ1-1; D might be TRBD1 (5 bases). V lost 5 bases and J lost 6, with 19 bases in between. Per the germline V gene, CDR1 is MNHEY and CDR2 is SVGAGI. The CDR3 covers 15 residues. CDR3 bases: TGTGCCAGCAGTCCGCCCGGGGGTAGTGTCCCTGAAGCTTTCTTT. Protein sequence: CASSPPGGSVPEAFF.

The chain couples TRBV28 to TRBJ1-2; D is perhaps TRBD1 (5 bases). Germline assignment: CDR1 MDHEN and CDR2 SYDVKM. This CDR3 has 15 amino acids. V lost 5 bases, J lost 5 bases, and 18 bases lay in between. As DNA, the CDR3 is TGTGCCAGCAGTCCCGAGGGACGGCCCAATTATGGCTACACCTTC. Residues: CASSPEGRPNYGYTF.

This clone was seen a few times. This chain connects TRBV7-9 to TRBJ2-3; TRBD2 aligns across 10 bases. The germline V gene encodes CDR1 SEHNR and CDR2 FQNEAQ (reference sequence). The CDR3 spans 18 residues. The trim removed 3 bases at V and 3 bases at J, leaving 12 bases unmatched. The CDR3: CASSFPQRLAGLTDTQYF. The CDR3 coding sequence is TGTGCCAGCAGCTTCCCTCAGCGACTAGCGGGCTTGACAGATACGCAGTATTTT.

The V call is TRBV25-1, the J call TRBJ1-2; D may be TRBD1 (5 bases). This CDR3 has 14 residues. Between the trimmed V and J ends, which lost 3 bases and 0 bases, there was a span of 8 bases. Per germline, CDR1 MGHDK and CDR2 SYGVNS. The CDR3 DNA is TGTGCCAGCAGTGAGCTGGGGGCTAACTATGGCTACACCTTC. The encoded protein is CASSELGANYGYTF.

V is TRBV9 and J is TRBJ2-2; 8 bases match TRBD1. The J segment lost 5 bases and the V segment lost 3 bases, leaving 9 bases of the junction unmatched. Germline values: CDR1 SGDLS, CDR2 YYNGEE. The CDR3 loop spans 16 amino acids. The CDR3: CASSGSRGLDTGELFF. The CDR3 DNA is TGTGCCAGCAGCGGATCCAGGGGGCTCGATACCGGGGAGCTGTTTTTT.

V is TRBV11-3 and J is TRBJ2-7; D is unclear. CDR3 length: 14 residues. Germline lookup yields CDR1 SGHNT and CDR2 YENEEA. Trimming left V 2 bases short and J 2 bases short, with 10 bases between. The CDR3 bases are TGTGCCAGCAGCTTAAGTGGATCCCCCTACGAGCAGTACTTC. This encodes CASSLSGSPYEQYF.

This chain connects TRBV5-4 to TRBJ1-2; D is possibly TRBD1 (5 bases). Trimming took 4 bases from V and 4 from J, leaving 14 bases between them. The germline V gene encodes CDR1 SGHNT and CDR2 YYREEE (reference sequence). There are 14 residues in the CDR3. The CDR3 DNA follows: TGTGCCAGCAGCATTCTTCAGGGCGCCTATGGCTACACCTTC. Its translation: CASSILQGAYGYTF.

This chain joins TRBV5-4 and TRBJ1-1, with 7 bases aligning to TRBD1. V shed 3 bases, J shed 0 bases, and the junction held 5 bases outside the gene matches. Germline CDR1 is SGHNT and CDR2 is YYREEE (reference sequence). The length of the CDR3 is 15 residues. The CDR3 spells CASSSGQPMNTEAFF. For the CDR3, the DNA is TGTGCCAGCAGCTCGGGACAGCCCATGAACACTGAAGCTTTCTTT.

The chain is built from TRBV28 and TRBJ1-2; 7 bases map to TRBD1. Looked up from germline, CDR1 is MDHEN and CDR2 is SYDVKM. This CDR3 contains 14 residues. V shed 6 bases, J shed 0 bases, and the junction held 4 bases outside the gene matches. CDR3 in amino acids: CASRAGTANYGYTF. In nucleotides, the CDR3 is TGTGCCAGCAGAGCCGGGACAGCTAACTATGGCTACACCTTC.

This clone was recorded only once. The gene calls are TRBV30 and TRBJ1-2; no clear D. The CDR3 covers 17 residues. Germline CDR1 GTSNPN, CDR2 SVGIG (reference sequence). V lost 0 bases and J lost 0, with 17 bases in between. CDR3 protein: CAWSVQFGSTANYGYTF. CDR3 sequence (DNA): TGTGCCTGGAGTGTACAGTTCGGGTCGACGGCTAACTATGGCTACACCTTC.

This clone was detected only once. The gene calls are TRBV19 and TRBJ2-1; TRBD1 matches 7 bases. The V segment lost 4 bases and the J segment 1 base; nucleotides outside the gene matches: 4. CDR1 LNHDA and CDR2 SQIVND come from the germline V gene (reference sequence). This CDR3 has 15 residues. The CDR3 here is CASSRETGSYNEQFF. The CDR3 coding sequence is TGTGCCAGTAGTAGGGAGACAGGGTCCTACAATGAGCAGTTCTTC.

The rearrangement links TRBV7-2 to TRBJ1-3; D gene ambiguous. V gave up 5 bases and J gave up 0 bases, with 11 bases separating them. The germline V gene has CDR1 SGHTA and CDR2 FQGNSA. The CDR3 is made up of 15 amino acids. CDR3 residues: CASSPGRISGNTIYF. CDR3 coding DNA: TGTGCCAGCAGCCCCGGACGGATCTCTGGAAACACCATATATTTT.

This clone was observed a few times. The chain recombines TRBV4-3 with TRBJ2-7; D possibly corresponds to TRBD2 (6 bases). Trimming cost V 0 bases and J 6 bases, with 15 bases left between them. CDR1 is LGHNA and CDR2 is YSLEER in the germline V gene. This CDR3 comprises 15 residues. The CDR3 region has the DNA TGCGCCAGCAGCCAAGATAGTACTAGCATTCGCGAGCAGTACTTC. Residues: CASSQDSTSIREQYF.

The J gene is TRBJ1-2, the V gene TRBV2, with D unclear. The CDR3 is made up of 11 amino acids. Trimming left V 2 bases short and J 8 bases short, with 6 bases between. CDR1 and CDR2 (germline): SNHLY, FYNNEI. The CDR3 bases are TGTGCCAGCAGTGAATGGTTGGGCTACACCTTC. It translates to CASSEWLGYTF.